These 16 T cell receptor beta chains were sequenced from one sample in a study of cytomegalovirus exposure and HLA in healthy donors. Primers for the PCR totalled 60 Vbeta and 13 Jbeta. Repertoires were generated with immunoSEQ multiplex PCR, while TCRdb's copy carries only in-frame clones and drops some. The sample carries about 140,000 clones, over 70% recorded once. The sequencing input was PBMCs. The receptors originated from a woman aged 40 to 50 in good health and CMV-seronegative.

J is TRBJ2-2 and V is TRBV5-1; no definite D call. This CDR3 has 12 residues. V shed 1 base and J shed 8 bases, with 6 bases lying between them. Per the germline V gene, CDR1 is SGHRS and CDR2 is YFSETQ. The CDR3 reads CASSLQAGELFF. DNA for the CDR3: TGCGCCAGCAGCTTGCAAGCTGGGGAGCTGTTTTTT.

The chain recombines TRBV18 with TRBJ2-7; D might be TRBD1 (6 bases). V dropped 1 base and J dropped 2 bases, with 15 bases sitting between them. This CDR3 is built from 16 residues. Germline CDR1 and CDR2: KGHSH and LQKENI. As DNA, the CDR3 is TGTGCCAGCTCACCACTCCCTGGACAGAGAACCTACGAGCAGTACTTC. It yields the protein CASSPLPGQRTYEQYF.

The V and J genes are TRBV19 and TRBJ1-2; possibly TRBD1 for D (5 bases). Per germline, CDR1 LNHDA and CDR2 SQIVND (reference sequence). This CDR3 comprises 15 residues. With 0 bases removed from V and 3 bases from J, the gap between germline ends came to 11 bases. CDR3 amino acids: CASSIDYETDYGYTF. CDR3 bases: TGTGCCAGTAGTATAGACTATGAGACAGACTATGGCTACACCTTC.

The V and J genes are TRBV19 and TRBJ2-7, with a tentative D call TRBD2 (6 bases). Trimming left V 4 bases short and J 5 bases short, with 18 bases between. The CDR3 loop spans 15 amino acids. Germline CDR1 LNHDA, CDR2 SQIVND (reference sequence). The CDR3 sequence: CASSTSLGGLNEQYF. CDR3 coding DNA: TGTGCCAGTAGTACCTCTTTAGGAGGGTTAAACGAGCAGTACTTC.

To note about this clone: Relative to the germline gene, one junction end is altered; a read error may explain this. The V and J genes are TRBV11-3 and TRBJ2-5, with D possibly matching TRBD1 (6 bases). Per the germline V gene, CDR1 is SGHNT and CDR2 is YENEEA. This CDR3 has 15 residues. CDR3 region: CASSLDTGSQETQYF. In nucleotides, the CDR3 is TGTGCCAGCAGTTTAGACACAGGGTCTCAAGAGACCCAGTACTTC.

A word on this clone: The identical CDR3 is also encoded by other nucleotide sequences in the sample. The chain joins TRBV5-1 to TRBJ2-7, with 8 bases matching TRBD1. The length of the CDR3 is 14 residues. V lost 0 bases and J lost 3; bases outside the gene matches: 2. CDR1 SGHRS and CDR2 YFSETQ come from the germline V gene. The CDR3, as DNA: TGCGCCAGCAGCTTGGGAGACAGGGGCTACGAGCAGTACTTC. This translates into CASSLGDRGYEQYF.

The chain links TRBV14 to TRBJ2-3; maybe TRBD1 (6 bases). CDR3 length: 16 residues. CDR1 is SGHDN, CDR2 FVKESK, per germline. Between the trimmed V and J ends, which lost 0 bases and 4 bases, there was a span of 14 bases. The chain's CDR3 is CASSQDSGAGSDTQYF. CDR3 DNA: TGTGCCAGCAGCCAAGATTCAGGGGCGGGTTCAGATACGCAGTATTTT.

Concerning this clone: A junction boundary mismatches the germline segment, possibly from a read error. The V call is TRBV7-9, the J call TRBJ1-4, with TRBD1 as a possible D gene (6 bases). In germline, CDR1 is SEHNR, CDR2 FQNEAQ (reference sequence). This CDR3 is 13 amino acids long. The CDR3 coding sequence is TGTTCCAGCAGCTTTCCAGGGGATGCAAAACTGTTTTTT. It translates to CSSSFPGDAKLFF.

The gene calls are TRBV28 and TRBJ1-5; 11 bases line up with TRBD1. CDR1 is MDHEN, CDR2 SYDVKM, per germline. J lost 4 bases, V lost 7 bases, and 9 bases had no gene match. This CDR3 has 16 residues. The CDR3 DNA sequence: TGTGCCAGCACCCCTTCCGGGACAGGGGGGAATCAGCCCCAGCATTTT. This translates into CASTPSGTGGNQPQHF. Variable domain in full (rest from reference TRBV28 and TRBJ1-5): DVKVTQSSRYLVKRTGEKVFLECVQDMDHENMFWYRQDPGLGLRLIYFSYDVKMKEKGDIPEGYSVSREKKERFSLILESASTNQTSMYLCASTPSGTGGNQPQHFGDGTRLSIL.

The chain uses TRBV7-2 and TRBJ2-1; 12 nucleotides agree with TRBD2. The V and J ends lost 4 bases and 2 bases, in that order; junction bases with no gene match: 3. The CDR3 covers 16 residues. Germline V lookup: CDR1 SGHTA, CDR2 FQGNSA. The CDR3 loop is CASSSRLAGAYNEQFF. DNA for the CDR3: TGTGCCAGCAGCTCCCGACTAGCGGGGGCCTACAATGAGCAGTTCTTC.

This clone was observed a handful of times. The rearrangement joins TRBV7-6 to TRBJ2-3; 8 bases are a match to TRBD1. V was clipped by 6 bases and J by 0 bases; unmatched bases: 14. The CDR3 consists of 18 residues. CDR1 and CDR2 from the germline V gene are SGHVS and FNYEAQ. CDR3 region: CASSLAGQGTLSTDTQYF. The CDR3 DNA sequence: TGTGCCAGCAGTCTAGCCGGACAGGGTACCCTTAGCACAGATACGCAGTATTTT.

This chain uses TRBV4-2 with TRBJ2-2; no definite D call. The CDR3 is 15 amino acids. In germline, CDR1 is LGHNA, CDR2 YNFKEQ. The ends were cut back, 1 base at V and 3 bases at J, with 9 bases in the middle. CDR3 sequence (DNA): TGTGCCAGCAGCCAAGTGGAGTCAGACACCGGGGAGCTGTTTTTT. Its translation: CASSQVESDTGELFF.

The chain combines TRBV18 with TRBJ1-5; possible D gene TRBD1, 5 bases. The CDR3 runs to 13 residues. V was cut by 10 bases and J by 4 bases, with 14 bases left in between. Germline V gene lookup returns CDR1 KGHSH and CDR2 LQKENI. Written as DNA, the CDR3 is TGTGCCACCCAGACAGATACTAATCAGCCCCAGCATTTT. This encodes CATQTDTNQPQHF.

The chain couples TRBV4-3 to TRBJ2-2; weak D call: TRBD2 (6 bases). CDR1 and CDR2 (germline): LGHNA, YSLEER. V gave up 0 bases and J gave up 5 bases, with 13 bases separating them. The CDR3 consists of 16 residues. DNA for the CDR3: TGCGCCAGCAGCCAAGATGGCCGGGGGTGGACCGGGGAGCTGTTTTTT. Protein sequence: CASSQDGRGWTGELFF.

The CDR3 DNA reads TGTGCCAGCAGCCAAGAGGTAACTCGGGGTGAGCAGTTCTTC. This gives the protein CASSQEVTRGEQFF. The chain recombines TRBV4-2 with TRBJ2-1; D may be TRBD2 (5 bases). V was trimmed by 0 bases and J by 9 bases, leaving 12 bases between them. This CDR3 is built from 14 residues. Germline CDR1 reads LGHNA; CDR2 reads YNFKEQ.

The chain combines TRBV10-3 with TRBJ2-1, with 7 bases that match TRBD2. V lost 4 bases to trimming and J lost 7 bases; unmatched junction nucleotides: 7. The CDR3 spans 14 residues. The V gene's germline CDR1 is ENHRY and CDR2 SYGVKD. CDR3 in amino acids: CAISGAGVGNEQFF. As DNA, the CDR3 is TGTGCCATCAGTGGGGCGGGAGTAGGAAATGAGCAGTTCTTC.